This T cell receptor beta chain was obtained from a study of control samples from healthy donors and cancer patients. Produced via immunoSEQ multiplex PCR; TCRdb's table is partial and in-frame only. The sample records about 15,000 clones, around 87% being singletons. The J segment lost 2 bases and the V segment lost 4 bases, leaving 2 bases of the junction unmatched. The CDR3 covers 15 residues. The V gene's germline CDR1 is SEHNR and CDR2 FQNEAQ (reference sequence). This sequence originates from a woman in her seventies with colorectal cancer. Input material: PBMCs. V usage is TRBV7-9 and J usage is TRBJ1-5, with TRBD1 identical over 10 bases. The CDR3 here is CASSWDRGGNQPQHF. CDR3 in DNA: TGTGCCAGCAGCTGGGACAGGGGCGGCAATCAGCCCCAGCATTTT.